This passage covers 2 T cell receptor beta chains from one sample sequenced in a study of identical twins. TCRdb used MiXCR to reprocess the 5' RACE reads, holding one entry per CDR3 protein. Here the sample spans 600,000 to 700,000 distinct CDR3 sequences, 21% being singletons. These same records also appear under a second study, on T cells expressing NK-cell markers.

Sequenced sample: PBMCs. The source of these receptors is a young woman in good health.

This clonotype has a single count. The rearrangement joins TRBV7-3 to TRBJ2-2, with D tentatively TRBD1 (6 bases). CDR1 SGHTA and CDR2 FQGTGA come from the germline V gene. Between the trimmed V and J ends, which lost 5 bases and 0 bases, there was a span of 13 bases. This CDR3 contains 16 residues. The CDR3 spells CASSVQGPANTGELFF. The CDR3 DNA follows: TGTGCCAGCAGCGTACAGGGTCCAGCGAACACCGGGGAGCTGTTTTTT.

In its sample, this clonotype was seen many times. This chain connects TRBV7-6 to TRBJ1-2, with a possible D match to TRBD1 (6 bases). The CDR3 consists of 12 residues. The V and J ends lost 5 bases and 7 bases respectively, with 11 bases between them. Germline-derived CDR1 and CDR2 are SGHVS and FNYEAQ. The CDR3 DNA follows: TGTGCCAGCAGCGTCAGGGGATTTGGCTACACCTTC. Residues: CASSVRGFGYTF.